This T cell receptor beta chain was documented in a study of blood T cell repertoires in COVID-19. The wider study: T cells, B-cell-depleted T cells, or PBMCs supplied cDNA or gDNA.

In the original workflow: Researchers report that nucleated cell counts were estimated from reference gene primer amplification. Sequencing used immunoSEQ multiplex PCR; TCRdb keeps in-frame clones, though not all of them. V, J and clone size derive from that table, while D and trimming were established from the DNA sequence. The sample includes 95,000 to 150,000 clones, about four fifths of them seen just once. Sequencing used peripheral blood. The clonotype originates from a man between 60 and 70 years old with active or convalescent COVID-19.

The CDR3 reads CATSDGGQGAGQPQHF. CDR3 in DNA: TGTGCCACCAGTGATGGGGGACAGGGGGCTGGTCAGCCCCAGCATTTT. The chain joins TRBV24-1 to TRBJ1-5, with 12 bases identical to TRBD1. Unmatched junction bases numbered 5, after V lost 3 bases and J lost 6 bases. This CDR3 has 16 amino acids. In germline, CDR1 is KGHDR, CDR2 SFDVKD.